This T cell receptor (beta chain) was documented in a study of blood T cells in healthy people across ages (dated by TCRdb to the mid-2010s). Looking at the study overall: In model experiments, roughly one uniquely barcoded TCR beta cDNA molecule per two T cells was captured by template switching. The study measured age-related changes in TCR beta repertoire diversity using deep sequencing normalized with unique cDNA molecular identifiers. Four age groups were formed from the donors: young (average approximately 16 years), middle-aged (approximately 39), aged (more than 55) and long-lived (approximately 78). To avoid experimental bias, donors of different ages were spread randomly across the sequencing lanes. For two donors (one aged 18 to 29 and one aged 80 or older), the study analyzed two additional independent replicas of 1 million unique cDNA reads from the same blood draw.

This clonotype was picked up one time. There is no known antigen for this receptor. No per-base quality is available; no much larger clone lies one base away. Resting on one read, the evidence is weak. For this chain, trimming is 4 bases at the V end and 8 bases at the J end, and the number of junction bases without a gene match is 5. The CDR3 measures 13 amino acids from cysteine to phenylalanine. Only the CDR3 DNA stays, 39 bases, in frame from base 1. The germline V gene specifies SGHRS as CDR1 and YFSETQ as CDR2. The roughly 39 donors, aged about 6 to 95 years, were systemically healthy Caucasian individuals from Russia. Approximately 9.3 milliliters of peripheral blood were collected from each donor into EDTA-treated Vacutainer tubes. Ficoll-Paque density-gradient centrifugation was used to isolate PBMCs, with at least 7 million per sample. Trizol reagent was used to extract total RNA from PBMCs, with at least 5.5 micrograms per sample. Naive CD45RAhigh/CD27high T cell percentages were measured by flow cytometry on a PBMC aliquot from every donor.

Library creation used 5' RACE. For sequencing, an Illumina HiSeq 2500 was employed. A second 7 to 11 cycle PCR used a sample-barcoded 5' primer and a J-beta primer mix. A template-switch 5' adaptor carrying 12 random nucleotides introduced a unique molecular identifier onto each TCR beta cDNA molecule. Each sample yielded at least 2.5 million CDR3-containing paired-end reads. First-strand cDNA was synthesized from all RNA with the Mint cDNA synthesis kit, primed by a TRBC-specific oligonucleotide. Following uracil-DNA glycosylase treatment, a first 18-cycle PCR with universal primers M1SS and BC2_uni_R was performed on all cDNA. Turning to the authors' computational methods: Normalization of each sample was performed by random selection of 1 million high-quality reads, each carrying a distinct molecular identifier. Reads with shared molecular identifiers were discarded instead of being binned into consensus sequences. CDR3 identification, clonotype clustering and error correction used MiTCR with a Q25 quality threshold and the strictest error-elimination algorithm. A nonparametric unseen species model using Euler transformation provided a lower-bound estimate of total TCR beta diversity. TCRdb reanalyzed the raw reads on its own, using fastp at Q25 for trimming and MiXCR for clone calling, and kept in-frame beta chains. A single entry per CDR3 protein holds the most common genes and DNA from its merged rows. These V and J calls rely on TCRdb rather than the paper's analysis. A total of approximately 290,000 distinct CDR3 sequences appear in this sample, less than 30% of them only once. 29% of the sample is held by the ten biggest clonotypes.

What the authors observed across the whole study: Compared with the aged group, the long-lived group had more naive CD4+ T cells, fewer expanded clones and increased TCR diversity, a pattern suggesting age selection. The CMV infection status of donors was not known, potentially confounding age-related changes in expanded clonotypes. As age increased, observed TCR beta diversity per million T cells dropped in a roughly linear way, and a significant reduction was already evident by age 40. Because profiling used bulk unsorted PBMCs, naive and antigen-experienced compartments could not be compared conclusively. Estimates of total diversity based on one million sequenced T cells were considered lower bounds and underestimates. A strong correlation was found between observed TCR beta diversity and the percentage of naive T cells measured by flow cytometry.

Material for sequencing was blood. This receptor chain uses TRBV5-1 and TRBJ1-2, and 10 junction bases match TRBD1. This clonotype was sampled from a woman in her seventies in good health. The DNA sequence reads TGCGCCAGCAGCCAAGGACAGGGGGTAGGCTACACCTTC. It codes for CASSQGQGVGYTF.